The subject of this entry is one T cell receptor (beta chain). The sample belongs to a study of blood T cell repertoires in COVID-19. Sequencing was performed with immunoSEQ multiplex PCR; in TCRdb, only in-frame clones are kept and a portion is missing. The sample yields 250,000 to 350,000 clones, roughly 83% seen once. The V gene lost 1 base and the J gene lost 3 bases, with 12 bases spanning the gap. CDR1 is LNHNV, CDR2 YYDKDF, per germline (reference sequence). The CDR3 runs 15 residues. This chain links TRBV15 with TRBJ1-2; D might be TRBD1 (6 bases). Sequenced: peripheral blood. The TCR sequence derives from a human donor with COVID-19, enrolled during active disease. The donor label of this sample is uncertain. CDR3 protein: CATSRGASGDYGYTF. Here the CDR3 DNA reads TGTGCCACCAGCAGAGGGGCGTCAGGGGACTATGGCTACACCTTC.